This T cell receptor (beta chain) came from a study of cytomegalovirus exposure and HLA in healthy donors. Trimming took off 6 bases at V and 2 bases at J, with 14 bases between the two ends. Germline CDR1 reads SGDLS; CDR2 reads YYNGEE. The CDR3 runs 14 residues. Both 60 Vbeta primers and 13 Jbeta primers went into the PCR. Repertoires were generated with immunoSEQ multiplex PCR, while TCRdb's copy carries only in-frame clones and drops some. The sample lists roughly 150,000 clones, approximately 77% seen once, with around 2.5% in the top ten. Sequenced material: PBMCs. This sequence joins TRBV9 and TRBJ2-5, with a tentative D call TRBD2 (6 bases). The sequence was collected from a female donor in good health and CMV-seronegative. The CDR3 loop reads CASTKRLGQETQYF. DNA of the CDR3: TGTGCCAGCACCAAACGACTAGGACAAGAGACCCAGTACTTC.